These T cell receptor beta chains were read from a single sample in a study of patients and donors after allogeneic stem cell transplantation. TCRdb analysed the RT-PCR reads with MiXCR anew, one entry per CDR3 protein. The sample yields tens of thousands of distinct CDR3 sequences, under 50% seen once. Source material: blood, either unsorted or a sorted T cell fraction (not recorded which). The receptors originated from a human donor who was either an allogeneic HSCT recipient or a stem cell or donor lymphocyte infusion donor (not recorded which). It is not recorded whose cells these are; they may come from a transplant donor. CDR3s include the opening cysteine and the closing phenylalanine or tryptophan. D genes are given only for firm matches. Only some rows state a clone size, as once, few, many or a class for expanded clones.

j_gene,abundance,v_gene,d_gene,len,CDR3aa,CDR3nt
TRBJ2-3,-,TRBV7-2,-,13,CASFISGADTQYF,TGTGCCAGCTTCATTTCGGGGGCAGATACGCAGTATTTT
TRBJ1-5,-,TRBV28,-,14,CASILGDSNQPQHF,TGTGCCAGCATACTCGGGGACAGCAATCAGCCCCAGCATTTT
TRBJ1-6,-,TRBV7-9,-,16,CASSLTGSSYNSPLHF,TGTGCCAGCAGCTTAACAGGGAGCTCCTATAATTCACCCCTCCACTTT
TRBJ1-1,-,TRBV12-3/TRBV12-4,-,14,CASSFEGRSTEAFF,TGTGCCAGCAGTTTTGAGGGCAGGTCCACTGAAGCTTTCTTT
TRBJ1-1,few,TRBV3-1,-,13,CASSQAENTEAFF,TGTGCCAGCAGCCAAGCGGAGAACACTGAAGCTTTCTTT
TRBJ1-4,-,TRBV4-3,-,16,CASSQDGRLRKEKLFF,TGCGCCAGCAGCCAAGATGGACGCCTAAGGAAAGAAAAACTGTTTTTT
TRBJ2-7,-,TRBV12-3/TRBV12-4,-,14,CASSFREISYEQYF,TGTGCCAGCAGTTTCCGGGAAATTAGTTACGAGCAGTACTTC
TRBJ1-1,-,TRBV6-5,-,14,CASSYLATRDEAFF,TGTGCCAGCAGTTACCTCGCTACCCGAGATGAAGCTTTCTTT
TRBJ2-5,-,TRBV29-1,-,13,CSVRGRFFETQYF,TGCAGCGTTCGAGGGAGGTTCTTCGAGACCCAGTACTTC
TRBJ1-1,-,TRBV5-5,-,14,CASSLTSRSTEAFF,TGTGCCAGCAGCTTGACGAGTAGAAGCACTGAAGCTTTCTTT
TRBJ2-5,-,TRBV4-3,-,14,CASSQEILQETQYF,TGCGCCAGCAGCCAAGAGATACTCCAAGAGACCCAGTACTTC
TRBJ1-2,-,TRBV7-2,TRBD1,14,CASSLWTGSIGYTF,TGTGCCAGCAGCCTATGGACAGGGAGTATTGGCTACACCTTC
TRBJ2-5,-,TRBV29-1,-,13,CSWLVGDLETQYF,TGCAGCTGGCTTGTGGGGGACCTAGAGACCCAGTACTTC
TRBJ2-3,-,TRBV6-5,-,15,CASSYQEISTDTQYF,TGTGCCAGCAGTTACCAGGAGATTAGCACAGATACGCAGTATTTT
TRBJ1-5,few,TRBV20-1,-,14,CSARPGGSNQPQHF,TGCAGTGCTAGACCGGGGGGTAGCAATCAGCCCCAGCATTTT
TRBJ1-5,few,TRBV6-6,-,14,CASSPLSKDQPQHF,TGTGCCAGCAGTCCCCTTTCTAAGGATCAGCCCCAGCATTTT
TRBJ1-5,-,TRBV28,-,16,CASRLNFGQSNQPQHF,TGTGCCAGCAGACTTAACTTTGGACAGAGCAATCAGCCCCAGCATTTT
TRBJ1-2,-,TRBV7-8,TRBD1,16,CASSITGGAENYGYTF,TGTGCCAGCAGCATAACAGGGGGCGCAGAAAACTATGGCTACACCTTC
TRBJ1-2,few,TRBV12-3/TRBV12-4,-,10,CASSLEAYTF,TGTGCCAGCAGTCTAGAGGCCTACACCTTC
TRBJ1-2,-,TRBV15,-,15,CATSRDSMREDGYTF,TGTGCCACCAGCAGAGACTCTATGAGGGAAGATGGCTACACCTTC
TRBJ2-7,-,TRBV29-1,TRBD1,13,CSVVRTGVNEQYF,TGCAGCGTTGTTAGGACAGGGGTCAACGAGCAGTACTTC
TRBJ1-5,-,TRBV29-1,-,13,CSVVSQLNQPQHF,TGCAGCGTTGTCAGCCAGTTAAATCAGCCCCAGCATTTT
TRBJ2-1,-,TRBV4-3,-,14,CASSSMQGTNEQFF,TGCGCCAGCAGCTCGATGCAGGGTACTAATGAGCAGTTCTTC
TRBJ1-5,-,TRBV20-1,-,12,CSASASNQPQHF,TGCAGTGCTAGTGCAAGCAATCAGCCCCAGCATTTT
TRBJ2-2,-,TRBV5-1,TRBD1,14,CATRKGADTGELFF,TGCGCCACCCGGAAGGGGGCCGACACCGGGGAGCTGTTTTTT
TRBJ1-3,few,TRBV4-1,-,15,CASSRYEDRGNTIYF,TGCGCCAGCAGCCGCTACGAGGACCGAGGAAACACCATATATTTT
TRBJ2-7,-,TRBV27,TRBD1,12,CASSTTGFEQYF,TGTGCCAGCAGTACGACAGGGTTCGAGCAGTACTTC
TRBJ1-1,few,TRBV12-3/TRBV12-4,-,14,CASSLAGWDTEAFF,TGTGCCAGCAGTTTAGCAGGGTGGGACACTGAAGCTTTCTTT
TRBJ1-2,-,TRBV5-1,-,9,CASSLGYTF,TGCGCCAGCAGCTTGGGCTACACCTTC
TRBJ1-5,few,TRBV18,TRBD1,15,CASSQGQGIEQPQHF,TGTGCCAGCTCACAGGGACAGGGAATCGAACAGCCCCAGCATTTT
TRBJ2-3,-,TRBV20-1,-,13,CSVGPPYTDTQYF,TGCAGTGTTGGGCCCCCTTACACAGATACGCAGTATTTT
TRBJ1-2,-,TRBV28,-,15,CASRLAGKANYGYTF,TGTGCCAGCAGATTAGCAGGGAAAGCTAACTATGGCTACACCTTC
TRBJ1-1,-,TRBV10-3,-,12,CAIRALNTEAFF,TGTGCCATCAGGGCCCTGAACACTGAAGCTTTCTTT
TRBJ1-1,few,TRBV15,-,14,CATSRGRDATEAFF,TGTGCCACCAGCAGAGGGCGCGACGCCACTGAAGCTTTCTTT
TRBJ1-4,few,TRBV4-1,-,18,CASSQGGPGPPVNEKLFF,TGCGCCAGCAGCCAAGGTGGACCTGGGCCTCCGGTGAATGAAAAACTGTTTTTT
TRBJ2-7,-,TRBV3-1,-,12,CASSQEGAEQYF,TGTGCCAGCAGCCAAGAGGGGGCCGAGCAGTACTTC
TRBJ2-2,few,TRBV4-3,TRBD2,17,CASSLRPGLGNTGELFF,TGCGCCAGCAGCCTACGTCCGGGACTAGGCAACACCGGGGAGCTGTTTTTT
TRBJ2-1,-,TRBV20-1,-,13,CSATRDFINEQFF,TGCAGTGCTACCCGGGACTTCATAAATGAGCAGTTCTTC
TRBJ2-3,once,TRBV6-6,TRBD2,16,CASTSLGTSGTDTQYF,TGTGCCAGCACCTCCCTAGGGACTAGCGGCACAGATACGCAGTATTTT
TRBJ1-4,few,TRBV6-1,-,18,CASSPTRWLIATNEKLFF,TGTGCCAGCAGCCCAACCCGGTGGCTAATTGCAACTAATGAAAAACTGTTTTTT
TRBJ1-1,-,TRBV7-6,TRBD1,16,CASSRKGTGGNTEAFF,TGTGCCAGCAGCCGGAAGGGGACAGGGGGAAACACTGAAGCTTTCTTT
TRBJ1-1,few,TRBV12-3/TRBV12-4,TRBD1,14,CASNWDRGNTEAFF,TGTGCCAGCAATTGGGACAGGGGAAACACTGAAGCTTTCTTT
TRBJ1-5,-,TRBV5-1,TRBD1,15,CASSPGQHLNQPQHF,TGCGCCAGCAGCCCGGGACAGCACCTCAATCAGCCCCAGCATTTT
TRBJ2-1,few,TRBV27,-,14,CASSLSGQWNEQFF,TGTGCCAGCAGTTTATCAGGGCAGTGGAATGAGCAGTTCTTC
TRBJ2-2,-,TRBV4-1,-,14,CASHSGLRTGELFF,TGCGCCAGCCACTCGGGGCTTCGGACCGGGGAGCTGTTTTTT
TRBJ1-1,few,TRBV4-1,-,17,CASSHPKRGLECAEAFF,TGCGCCAGCAGCCATCCCAAGCGGGGGTTAGAGTGCGCTGAAGCTTTCTTT
TRBJ2-3,-,TRBV4-3,TRBD2,17,CASSRKLAGLSTDTQYF,TGCGCCAGCAGCCGCAAACTAGCGGGGCTTAGCACAGATACGCAGTATTTT
TRBJ1-1,-,TRBV12-3/TRBV12-4,-,10,CASSLNEAFF,TGTGCCAGCAGTTTGAATGAAGCTTTCTTT
TRBJ1-2,few,TRBV7-9,TRBD1,16,CASSSPGQLANYGYTF,TGTGCCAGCAGTTCACCGGGACAGCTAGCTAACTATGGCTACACCTTC
TRBJ1-4,-,TRBV28,-,14,CASSFGIGNEKLFF,TGTGCCAGCAGTTTTGGAATTGGGAATGAAAAACTGTTTTTT
TRBJ1-6,-,TRBV15,-,18,CATSRDSGSTVRNSPLHF,TGTGCCACCAGCAGAGATTCTGGTAGCACAGTCCGTAATTCACCCCTCCACTTT
TRBJ1-4,-,TRBV9,-,14,CASSPQDGNEKLFF,TGTGCCAGCAGCCCCCAGGACGGGAATGAAAAACTGTTTTTT
TRBJ1-2,-,TRBV5-5,TRBD1,14,CASATGAYGYGYTF,TGTGCCAGCGCGACAGGGGCTTATGGCTATGGCTACACCTTC
TRBJ1-2,-,TRBV29-1,TRBD1,17,CSAVNRDRDSRGYGYTF,TGCAGCGCTGTCAACCGGGACAGGGATTCTCGAGGCTATGGCTACACCTTC
TRBJ1-1,-,TRBV27,-,13,CASSRGEDTEAFF,TGTGCCAGCAGCCGGGGAGAGGACACTGAAGCTTTCTTT
TRBJ1-4,-,TRBV27,-,13,CASSPRDGLQLFF,TGTGCCAGCAGTCCCCGGGACGGCTTGCAACTGTTTTTT
TRBJ1-5,-,TRBV20-1,-,13,CREGQGSNQPQHF,TGCAGGGAGGGACAAGGAAGCAATCAGCCCCAGCATTTT
TRBJ1-5,-,TRBV6-6,-,15,CASTKGEVVAQPQHF,TGTGCCAGCACCAAAGGGGAGGTGGTTGCTCAGCCCCAGCATTTT
TRBJ1-5,-,TRBV28,-,14,CASTLVGSNQPQHF,TGTGCCAGCACCTTGGTTGGGAGCAATCAGCCCCAGCATTTT
TRBJ1-4,few,TRBV20-1,-,13,CSASAGANEKLFF,TGCAGTGCTAGCGCGGGGGCTAATGAAAAACTGTTTTTT